The following is a T cell receptor beta chain sequence with its context. Its antigen is undetermined. This CDR3 has 15 residues. CDR1 and CDR2 (germline): LNHDA, SQIVND (reference sequence). V lost 3 bases and J lost 0, with 10 bases in between. This sample is drawn from a study of shared clonotypes between healthy human individuals. Study findings and constraints: Donors were few, which limited the genetic and exposure-history diversity represented. Sharing across several donors was seen in 4% to 6.5% of naive CD4 clonotypes.

Several immunoSEQ plates held equal portions of the genomic DNA taken from each subset. The protocol was immunoSEQ multiplex PCR, while the TCRdb copy is restricted to in-frame clones and leaves out a portion. Of 2 million to 2.5 million clones listed, around 90% are singletons. The chain combines TRBV19 with TRBJ2-3; D is uncertain. Source material: naive CD4+ T cells from PBMCs. This sample's subset: CD45RA+ positively selected. The sequence was collected from a man between 18 and 29 years old in good health. Some clones in this sample may be carry-over from other donors' samples. The CDR3 spells CASSINRASTDTQYF. The DNA of the CDR3 is TGTGCCAGTAGTATTAACCGAGCCAGCACAGATACGCAGTATTTT. Complete variable domain (other parts from reference TRBV19 and TRBJ2-3): DGGITQSPKYLFRKEGQNVTLSCEQNLNHDAMYWYRQDPGQGLRLIYYSQIVNDFQKGDIAEGYSVSREKKESFPLTVTSAQKNPTAFYLCASSINRASTDTQYFGPGTRLTVL.